The present TCR beta chain was sequenced within a study of tumor-infiltrating lymphocytes in primary liver carcinoma. Starting from approximately 470 ng of total RNA, TCR beta cDNA was produced with a primer in the constant region. Libraries for TCR beta were built through three nested multiplex PCR rounds, which together made up a slightly modified ARM-PCR procedure. Both of the initial two PCR rounds ran for around 10 cycles and employed TRBV1-TRBV30 forward primers alongside a C-beta reverse primer. MiXCR was run by TCRdb on the multiplex PCR reads, yielding one entry per CDR3 protein. Of roughly 180,000 distinct CDR3 sequences in the sample, 50% to 75% were seen once. Blood RNA came from unsorted whole blood; germline DNA was also extracted. No patient had received treatment, and all had chronic HBV infection. The V gene's germline CDR1 is SGHAT and CDR2 FQNNGV. The CDR3 sequence is 15 residues long.

A remark on this clonotype: A much larger clone lies one base from this, so it may be a read error.

The clonotype was recovered from a man aged 35 to 55 with primary liver carcinoma and hepatitis B virus infection. The specimen sequenced was peripheral blood. The rearrangement uses TRBV11-2 and TRBJ2-7; tentative D call: TRBD1 (5 bases). CDR3 coding DNA: TGCGCCAGCAGCCAAGATCTAGGACAAAGGGATGAGCAGTACTTC. Translated: CASSQDLGQRDEQYF.